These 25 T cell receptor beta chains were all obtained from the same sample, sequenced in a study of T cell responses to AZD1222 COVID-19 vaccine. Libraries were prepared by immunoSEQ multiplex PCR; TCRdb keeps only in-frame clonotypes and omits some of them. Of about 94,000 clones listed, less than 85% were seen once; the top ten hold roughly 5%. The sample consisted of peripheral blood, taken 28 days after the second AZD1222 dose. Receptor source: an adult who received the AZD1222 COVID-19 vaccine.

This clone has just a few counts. CDR3 coding DNA: TGTGCCTGGAGTCAGTCTAGCGGCAATGAGCAGTTCTTC. Its protein product is CAWSQSSGNEQFF. The V and J genes are TRBV30 and TRBJ2-1, with 7 bases fitting TRBD2. The CDR3 sequence is 13 residues long. Germline values: CDR1 GTSNPN, CDR2 SVGIG (reference sequence). The V segment lost 2 bases and the J segment 6 bases; nucleotides outside the gene matches: 4.

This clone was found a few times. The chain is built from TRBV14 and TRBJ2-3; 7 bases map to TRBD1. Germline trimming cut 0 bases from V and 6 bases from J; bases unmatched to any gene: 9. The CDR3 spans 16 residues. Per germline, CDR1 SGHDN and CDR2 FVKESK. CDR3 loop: CASSQDSRQGRDTQYF. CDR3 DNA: TGTGCCAGCAGCCAAGATTCGAGACAGGGCCGGGATACGCAGTATTTT.

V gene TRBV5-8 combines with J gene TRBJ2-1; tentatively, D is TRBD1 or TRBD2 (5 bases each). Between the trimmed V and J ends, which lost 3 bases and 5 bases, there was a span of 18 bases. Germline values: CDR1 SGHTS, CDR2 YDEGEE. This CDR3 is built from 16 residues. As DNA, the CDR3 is TGTGCCAGCAGCTCCGGTTGGGACGGAGAGAACAATGAGCAGTTCTTC. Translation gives CASSSGWDGENNEQFF.

The DNA of the CDR3 is TGTGCCAGCGCGAGGACTAGCGGGGCGAACTCCTACAATGAGCAGTTCTTC. It yields the protein CASARTSGANSYNEQFF. The chain combines TRBV7-6 with TRBJ2-1, with TRBD2 matching over 12 bases. V was pared by 8 bases and J by 0 bases, with 8 bases of the junction left unmatched. There are 17 residues in the CDR3. Per the germline V gene, CDR1 is SGHVS and CDR2 is FNYEAQ.

The chain's CDR3 is CASRGSWISGANVLTF. The DNA for the CDR3 is TGTGCCAGCAGGGGCAGCTGGATCTCTGGGGCCAACGTCCTGACTTTC. This sequence joins TRBV11-2 and TRBJ2-6; D gene uncertain. V gave up 6 bases and J gave up 0 bases, with 12 bases separating them. This CDR3 spans 16 amino acids. Per germline, CDR1 SGHAT and CDR2 FQNNGV.

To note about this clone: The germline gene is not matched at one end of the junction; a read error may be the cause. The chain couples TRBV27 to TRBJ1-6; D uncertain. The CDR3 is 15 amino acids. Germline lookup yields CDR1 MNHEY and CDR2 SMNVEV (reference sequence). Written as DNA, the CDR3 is TGTGCCAGCAGATTATACGGAGGAGACAATTCACCCCTCCACTTT. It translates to CASRLYGGDNSPLHF.

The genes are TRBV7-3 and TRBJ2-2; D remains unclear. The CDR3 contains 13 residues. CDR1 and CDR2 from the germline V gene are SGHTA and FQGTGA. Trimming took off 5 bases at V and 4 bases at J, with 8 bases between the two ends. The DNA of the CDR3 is TGTGCCAGCAGCCCCTCGGGCACCGGGGAGCTGTTTTTT. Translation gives CASSPSGTGELFF.

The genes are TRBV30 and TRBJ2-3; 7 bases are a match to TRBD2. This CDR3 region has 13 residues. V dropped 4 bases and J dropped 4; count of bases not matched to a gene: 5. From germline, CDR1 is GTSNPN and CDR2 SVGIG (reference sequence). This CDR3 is CAWKRGSADTQYF. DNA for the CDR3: TGTGCCTGGAAGCGCGGGAGCGCAGATACGCAGTATTTT.

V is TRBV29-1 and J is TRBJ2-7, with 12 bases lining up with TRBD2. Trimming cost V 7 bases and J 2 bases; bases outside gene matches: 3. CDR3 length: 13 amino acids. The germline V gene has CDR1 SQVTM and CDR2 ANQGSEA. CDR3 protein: CSGTSGTTYEQYF. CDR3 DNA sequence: TGCAGCGGGACTAGCGGGACAACCTACGAGCAGTACTTC.

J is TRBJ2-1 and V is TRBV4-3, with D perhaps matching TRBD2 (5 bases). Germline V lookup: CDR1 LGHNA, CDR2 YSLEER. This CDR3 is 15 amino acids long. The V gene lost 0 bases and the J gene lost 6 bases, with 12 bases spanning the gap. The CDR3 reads CASSQDPVASNEQFF. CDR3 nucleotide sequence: TGCGCCAGCAGCCAAGATCCGGTAGCGTCCAATGAGCAGTTCTTC.

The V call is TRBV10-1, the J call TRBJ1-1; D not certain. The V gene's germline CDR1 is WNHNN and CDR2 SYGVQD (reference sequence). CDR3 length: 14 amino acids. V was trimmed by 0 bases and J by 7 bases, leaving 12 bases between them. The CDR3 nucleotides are TGCGCCAGCAGTGAGTCCGCTAGGCAAGGTGAAGCTTTCTTT. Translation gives CASSESARQGEAFF.

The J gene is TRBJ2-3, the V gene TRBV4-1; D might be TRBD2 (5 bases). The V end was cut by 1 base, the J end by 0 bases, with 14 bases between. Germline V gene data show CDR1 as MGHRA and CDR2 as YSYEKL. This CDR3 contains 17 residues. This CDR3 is CASSQGDAGVSTDTQYF. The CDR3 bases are TGCGCCAGCAGCCAAGGGGATGCCGGGGTAAGCACAGATACGCAGTATTTT.

CDR3 residues: CASSQGQSLYEQYF. The CDR3 DNA is TGTGCCAGCAGCCAAGGACAGAGTCTCTACGAGCAGTACTTC. The V call is TRBV5-5, the J call TRBJ2-7, with D possibly matching TRBD1 (6 bases). Germline loops: CDR1 SGHKS, CDR2 YYEKEE (reference sequence). V was trimmed by 4 bases and J by 3 bases, leaving 14 bases between them. CDR3 size: 14 residues.

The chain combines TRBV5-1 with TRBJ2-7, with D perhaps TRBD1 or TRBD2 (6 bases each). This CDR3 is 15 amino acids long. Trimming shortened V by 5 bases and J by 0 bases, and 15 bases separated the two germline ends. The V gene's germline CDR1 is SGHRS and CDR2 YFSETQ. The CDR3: CASSFAGTLSYEQYF. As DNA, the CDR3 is TGCGCCAGCAGTTTTGCGGGGACACTCTCCTACGAGCAGTACTTC.

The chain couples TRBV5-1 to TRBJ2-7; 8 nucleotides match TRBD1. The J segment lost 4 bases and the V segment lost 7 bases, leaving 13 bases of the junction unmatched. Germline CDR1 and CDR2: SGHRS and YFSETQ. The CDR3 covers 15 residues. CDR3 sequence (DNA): TGCGCCAGCCCCGACCCGGGACAGGTTATATACGAGCAGTACTTC. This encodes CASPDPGQVIYEQYF.

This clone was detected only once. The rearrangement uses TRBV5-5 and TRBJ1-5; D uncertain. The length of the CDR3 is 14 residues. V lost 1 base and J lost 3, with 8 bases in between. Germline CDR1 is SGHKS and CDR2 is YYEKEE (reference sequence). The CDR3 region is CASSLRYDNQPQHF. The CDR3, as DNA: TGTGCCAGCAGCTTGAGGTACGACAATCAGCCCCAGCATTTT.

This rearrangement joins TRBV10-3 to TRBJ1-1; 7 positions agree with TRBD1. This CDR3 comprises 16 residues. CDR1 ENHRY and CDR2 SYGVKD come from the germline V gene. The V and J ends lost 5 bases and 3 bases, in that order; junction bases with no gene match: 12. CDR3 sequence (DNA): TGTGCCATCAGTTCTGTGGGTACAGGGGAGGACACTGAAGCTTTCTTT. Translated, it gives CAISSVGTGEDTEAFF.

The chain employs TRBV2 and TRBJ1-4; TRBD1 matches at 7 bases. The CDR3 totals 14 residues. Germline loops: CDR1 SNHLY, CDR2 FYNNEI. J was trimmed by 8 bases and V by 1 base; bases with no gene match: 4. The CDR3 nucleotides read TGTGCCAGCAGTGAAGGCCAGGGGGGAGAAAAACTGTTTTTT. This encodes CASSEGQGGEKLFF.

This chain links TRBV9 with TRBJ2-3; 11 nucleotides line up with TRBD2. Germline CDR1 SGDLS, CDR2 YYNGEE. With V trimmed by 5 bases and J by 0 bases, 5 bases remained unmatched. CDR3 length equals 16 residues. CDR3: CASSSSGGVSTDTQYF. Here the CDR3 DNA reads TGTGCCAGCAGTAGTAGCGGGGGGGTGAGCACAGATACGCAGTATTTT.

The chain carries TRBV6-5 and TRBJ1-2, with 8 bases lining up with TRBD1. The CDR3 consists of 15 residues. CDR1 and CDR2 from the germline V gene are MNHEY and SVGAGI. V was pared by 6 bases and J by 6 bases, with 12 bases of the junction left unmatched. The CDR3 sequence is CASRERGQGANGYTF. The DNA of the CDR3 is TGTGCCAGCAGAGAGCGCGGACAGGGAGCAAATGGCTACACCTTC.

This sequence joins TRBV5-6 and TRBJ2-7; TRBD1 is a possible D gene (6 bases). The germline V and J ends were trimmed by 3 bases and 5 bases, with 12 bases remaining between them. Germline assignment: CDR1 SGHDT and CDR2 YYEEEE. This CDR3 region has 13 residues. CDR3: CASSWFRGDEQYF. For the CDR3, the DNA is TGTGCCAGCAGCTGGTTCAGGGGTGACGAGCAGTACTTC.

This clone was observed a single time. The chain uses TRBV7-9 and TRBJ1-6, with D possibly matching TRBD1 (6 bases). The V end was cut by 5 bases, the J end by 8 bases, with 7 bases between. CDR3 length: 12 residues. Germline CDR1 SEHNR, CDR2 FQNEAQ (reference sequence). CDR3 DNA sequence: TGTGCCAGCAGCCGGACAGATTCACCCCTCCACTTT. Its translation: CASSRTDSPLHF.

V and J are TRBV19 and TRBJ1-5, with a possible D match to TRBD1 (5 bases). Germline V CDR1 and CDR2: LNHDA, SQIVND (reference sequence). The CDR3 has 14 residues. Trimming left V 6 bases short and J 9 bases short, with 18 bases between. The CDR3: CASSTPGREGPQHF. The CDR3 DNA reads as TGTGCCAGTAGCACTCCGGGGCGGGAGGGGCCCCAGCATTTT.

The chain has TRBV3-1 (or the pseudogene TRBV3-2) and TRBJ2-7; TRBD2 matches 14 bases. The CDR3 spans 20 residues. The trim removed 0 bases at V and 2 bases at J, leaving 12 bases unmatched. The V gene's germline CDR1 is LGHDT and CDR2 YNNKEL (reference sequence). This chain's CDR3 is CASSQDSSGTSGRITYEQYF. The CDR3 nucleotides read TGTGCCAGCAGCCAAGATAGTTCGGGGACTAGCGGGAGAATCACCTACGAGCAGTACTTC.

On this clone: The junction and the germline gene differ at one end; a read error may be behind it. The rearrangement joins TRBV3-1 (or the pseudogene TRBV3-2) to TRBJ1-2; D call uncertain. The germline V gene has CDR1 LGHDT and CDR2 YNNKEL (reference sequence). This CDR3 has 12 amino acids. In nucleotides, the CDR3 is TGTGCCAGCAGCAAAGATAGGAATGGCTACACCTTC. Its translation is CASSKDRNGYTF.